Shown below are 11 T cell receptor beta chains from a single sample sequenced in a study of cytomegalovirus exposure and HLA in healthy donors. PCR was performed using 60 Vbeta and 13 Jbeta primers. Clones were sequenced by immunoSEQ multiplex PCR, and TCRdb holds only the in-frame ones, with some missing. Here the sample spans about 140,000 clones, more than 75% being singletons. Sequencing was carried out using PBMCs. These receptors were collected from a man in his late teens or twenties in good health and CMV-seropositive.

This chain uses TRBV28 with TRBJ2-1; no clear D. The CDR3 spans 13 residues. V lost 1 base to trimming and J lost 10 bases, with 11 bases between them. Germline values: CDR1 MDHEN, CDR2 SYDVKM. The CDR3 DNA follows: TGTGCCAGCAGTTTATTGAGTCGGTCGGAGCAGTTCTTC. As protein: CASSLLSRSEQFF.

In DNA, the CDR3 is TGCAGCGGATGGACAGGGCTATTTTCTGGAAACACCATATATTTT. Translated: CSGWTGLFSGNTIYF. The V and J genes are TRBV29-1 and TRBJ1-3, with TRBD1 matching over 8 bases. CDR3 length: 15 residues. Germline V gives CDR1 SQVTM, CDR2 ANQGSEA. With 7 bases clipped from V and 1 base from J, the junction kept 9 bases outside the gene matches.

V gene TRBV2 combines with J gene TRBJ2-2, with TRBD1 matching over 11 bases. J lost 7 bases, V lost 0 bases, and 10 bases had no gene match. CDR3 length: 18 amino acids. The germline CDR1 and CDR2 sequences are SNHLY and FYNNEI. In DNA, the CDR3 is TGTGCCAGCAGTGAAGCGCTGGCGGACAGGGGGCCGGGCGGGGAGCTGTTTTTT. Residues: CASSEALADRGPGGELFF.

The chain combines TRBV18 with TRBJ2-5; 10 bases match TRBD1. CDR3 length equals 15 residues. The germline V gene encodes CDR1 KGHSH and CDR2 LQKENI. The V gene end was trimmed by 2 bases and the J gene end by 5 bases; junction bases not matched to a gene: 5. The CDR3 sequence is CASSPGTGDEETQYF. For the CDR3, the DNA is TGTGCCAGCTCACCAGGGACAGGGGACGAGGAGACCCAGTACTTC.

The chain combines TRBV28 with TRBJ2-4, with 7 bases identical to TRBD1. Trimming removed 7 bases from V and 0 bases from J; junction bases left unmatched: 3. This CDR3 has 14 amino acids. CDR1 is MDHEN, CDR2 SYDVKM, per germline. Here the CDR3 reads CASNRQGAKNIQYF. DNA for the CDR3: TGTGCCAGCAACCGACAGGGAGCCAAAAACATTCAGTACTTC.

The chain employs TRBV6-1 and TRBJ2-7; 9 bases are shared with TRBD1. Germline lookup yields CDR1 MNHNS and CDR2 SASEGT. V lost 4 bases, J lost 3 bases, and 7 bases stayed unmatched. The CDR3 length is 15 residues. This chain's CDR3 is CASSARQGVYYEQYF. CDR3 DNA sequence: TGTGCCAGCAGTGCGAGACAGGGGGTTTACTACGAGCAGTACTTC.

The chain joins TRBV5-1 to TRBJ2-1, with D possibly matching TRBD2 (5 bases). V was shortened by 0 bases and J by 4 bases, with 11 bases between the two germline ends. The CDR3 contains 15 residues. Germline values: CDR1 SGHRS, CDR2 YFSETQ. Here the CDR3 reads CASSLAPPGYNEQFF. The CDR3 DNA is TGCGCCAGCAGCTTGGCCCCTCCGGGGTACAATGAGCAGTTCTTC.

The rearrangement links TRBV5-6 to TRBJ1-5, with D hard to call. Germline lookup yields CDR1 SGHDT and CDR2 YYEEEE. V was cut by 2 bases and J by 4 bases, with 10 bases left in between. The CDR3 is 14 residues long. This chain's CDR3 is CASSFRGSNQPQHF. The CDR3 DNA follows: TGTGCCAGCAGCTTCCGGGGTTCGAATCAGCCCCAGCATTTT. The complete variable domain, with remaining parts taken from reference TRBV5-6 and TRBJ1-5, reads DAGVTQSPTHLIKTRGQQVTLRCSPKSGHDTVSWYQQALGQGPQFIFQYYEEEERQRGNFPDRFSGHQFPNYSSELNVNALLLGDSALYLCASSFRGSNQPQHFGDGTRLSIL.

This chain links TRBV5-1 with TRBJ1-1; D might be TRBD1 (5 bases). Germline lookup yields CDR1 SGHRS and CDR2 YFSETQ. Trimming removed 0 bases from V and 0 bases from J, with 21 bases in between. The length of the CDR3 is 19 residues. DNA of the CDR3: TGCGCCAGCAGCTTGGTCGAGCCCGCCCGGGGGAGGATGAACACTGAAGCTTTCTTT. This codes for CASSLVEPARGRMNTEAFF. Looking up the rest from reference TRBV5-1 and TRBJ1-1 gives the full variable domain: KAGVTQTPRYLIKTRGQQVTLSCSPISGHRSVSWYQQTPGQGLQFLFEYFSETQRNKGNFPGRFSGRQFSNSRSEMNVSTLELGDSALYLCASSLVEPARGRMNTEAFFGQGTRLTVV.

The rearrangement joins TRBV6-1 to TRBJ2-7, with D tentatively TRBD2 (5 bases). Germline-derived CDR1 and CDR2 are MNHNS and SASEGT. The CDR3 runs to 12 residues. V dropped 4 bases and J dropped 6 bases, with 10 bases sitting between them. As DNA, the CDR3 is TGTGCCAGCAGTGTTGAGGGCCGCGAGCAGTACTTC. Amino acids: CASSVEGREQYF.

As DNA, the CDR3 is TGTGCCAGCAGTTTTAAACAGGGGGGGGGCTACACCTTC. Protein: CASSFKQGGGYTF. The chain recombines TRBV28 with TRBJ1-2; 8 bases match TRBD1. Losses at the gene ends were 3 bases for V and 8 bases for J; bases not matched to a gene: 5. This CDR3 contains 13 residues. Germline V gene lookup returns CDR1 MDHEN and CDR2 SYDVKM.